A selection of T cell receptor beta chains follows, all from one sample in a study of blood T cell repertoires in COVID-19. The method was immunoSEQ multiplex PCR; TCRdb's version includes in-frame clones alone and lacks a portion of them. The table includes roughly 60,000 clones, over 70% detected once. Material: peripheral blood. The receptors come from a young man with COVID-19, enrolled during active disease. Each CDR3 is given with its conserved first and last residue. The D gene is left open where the match is weak. Clone size is not always given. Where it is, it says once, few, many or a class for expanded clones.

clone_size: -
d_call: TRBD1
j_call: TRBJ1-1
v_call: TRBV5-4
cdr3_aa: CASSPEGGQGALNTEAFF
cdr3_nt: TGTGCCAGCAGCCCGGAGGGGGGACAGGGGGCGCTGAACACTGAAGCTTTCTTT

clone_size: -
d_call: TRBD2
j_call: TRBJ2-3
v_call: TRBV30
cdr3_aa: CAWSGLAGTDTQYF
cdr3_nt: TGTGCCTGGAGCGGACTAGCGGGCACAGATACGCAGTATTTT

clone_size: -
d_call: -
j_call: TRBJ1-1
v_call: TRBV11-2
cdr3_aa: CASSFAEEAFF
cdr3_nt: TGTGCCAGCAGCTTCGCGGAAGAAGCTTTCTTT

clone_size: -
d_call: TRBD2
j_call: TRBJ2-1
v_call: TRBV5-5
cdr3_aa: CASSFLRRVAGDNNEQFF
cdr3_nt: TGTGCCAGCAGCTTCCTCCGGCGGGTAGCGGGAGATAACAATGAGCAGTTCTTC

clone_size: -
d_call: TRBD2
j_call: TRBJ2-1
v_call: TRBV11-2
cdr3_aa: CASSTGLAGGDNEQFF
cdr3_nt: TGTGCCAGCAGCACCGGACTAGCGGGAGGCGACAATGAGCAGTTCTTC

clone_size: -
d_call: -
j_call: TRBJ1-1
v_call: TRBV20-1
cdr3_aa: CSASSWRTNTEAFF
cdr3_nt: TGCAGTGCTAGTAGTTGGCGGACAAACACTGAAGCTTTCTTT

clone_size: once
d_call: TRBD2
j_call: TRBJ2-7
v_call: TRBV27
cdr3_aa: CASSLSSGKIYEQYF
cdr3_nt: TGTGCCAGCAGTTTGTCTAGCGGGAAGATCTACGAGCAGTACTTC

clone_size: once
d_call: TRBD1
j_call: TRBJ1-1
v_call: TRBV30
cdr3_aa: CAWSVQGTGTGFF
cdr3_nt: TGTGCCTGGAGTGTACAAGGGACAGGGACGGGTTTCTTT

clone_size: -
d_call: -
j_call: TRBJ1-5
v_call: TRBV19
cdr3_aa: CASSSLRQAVEPQHF
cdr3_nt: TGTGCCAGTTCCTCCCTCCGACAGGCGGTTGAGCCCCAGCATTTT

clone_size: -
d_call: -
j_call: TRBJ2-3
v_call: TRBV24-1
cdr3_aa: CATSLPPADTQYF
cdr3_nt: TGTGCCACCTCCCTCCCCCCCGCAGATACGCAGTATTTT

clone_size: -
d_call: -
j_call: TRBJ2-7
v_call: TRBV9
cdr3_aa: CASSEDSLRGQYF
cdr3_nt: TGTGCCAGCAGCGAGGACAGCCTACGGGGGCAGTACTTC

clone_size: -
d_call: -
j_call: TRBJ1-5
v_call: TRBV25-1
cdr3_aa: CASSTLNRENHQPQHF
cdr3_nt: TGTGCCAGCAGTACCCTCAACAGGGAAAACCATCAGCCCCAGCATTTT

clone_size: few
d_call: TRBD1
j_call: TRBJ1-5
v_call: TRBV30
cdr3_aa: CAWSHQGTGQPQHF
cdr3_nt: TGTGCCTGGTCCCACCAGGGGACAGGACAGCCCCAGCATTTT

clone_size: many
d_call: TRBD1
j_call: TRBJ1-2
v_call: TRBV2
cdr3_aa: CASSRDSNYGYTF
cdr3_nt: TGTGCCAGCAGTAGGGACAGCAACTATGGCTACACCTTC

clone_size: once
d_call: -
j_call: TRBJ1-4
v_call: TRBV4-3
cdr3_aa: CASSQDSGTNEKLFF
cdr3_nt: TGCGCCAGCAGCCAAGATAGCGGCACTAATGAAAAACTGTTTTTT

clone_size: -
d_call: TRBD1
j_call: TRBJ2-3
v_call: TRBV5-8
cdr3_aa: CASSSGQRSTDTQYF
cdr3_nt: TGTGCCAGCAGCTCGGGACAGAGGAGCACAGATACGCAGTATTTT

clone_size: -
d_call: -
j_call: TRBJ2-3
v_call: TRBV5-5
cdr3_aa: CASSLSGAVVGDTQYF
cdr3_nt: TGTGCCAGCAGCTTGAGTGGGGCAGTGGTGGGGGATACGCAGTATTTT

clone_size: -
d_call: TRBD2
j_call: TRBJ2-7
v_call: TRBV10-3
cdr3_aa: CASGSSYEQYF
cdr3_nt: TGTGCCAGCGGGAGCTCCTACGAGCAGTACTTC

clone_size: -
d_call: -
j_call: TRBJ2-3
v_call: TRBV24-1
cdr3_aa: CATSDPGQPTDTQYF
cdr3_nt: TGTGCCACCAGTGACCCTGGACAACCGACAGATACGCAGTATTTT

clone_size: -
d_call: -
j_call: TRBJ2-1
v_call: TRBV11-2
cdr3_aa: CASSLSSVNEQFF
cdr3_nt: TGTGCCAGCAGCTTATCTAGCGTGAATGAGCAGTTCTTC

clone_size: -
d_call: -
j_call: TRBJ1-1
v_call: TRBV6-5
cdr3_aa: CASSYVGADTEAFF
cdr3_nt: TGTGCCAGCAGTTACGTGGGGGCTGACACTGAAGCTTTCTTT

clone_size: few
d_call: TRBD1
j_call: TRBJ1-4
v_call: TRBV15
cdr3_aa: CATSPGQGAYNEKLFF
cdr3_nt: TGTGCCACCAGTCCGGGACAGGGGGCATATAATGAAAAACTGTTTTTT

clone_size: once
d_call: -
j_call: TRBJ1-3
v_call: TRBV30
cdr3_aa: CAWGQHSGNTIYF
cdr3_nt: TGTGCCTGGGGCCAACACTCTGGAAACACCATATATTTT

clone_size: -
d_call: -
j_call: TRBJ2-1
v_call: TRBV9
cdr3_aa: CASSPGDYYNEQFF
cdr3_nt: TGTGCCAGCAGCCCAGGGGACTATTACAATGAGCAGTTCTTC

clone_size: -
d_call: TRBD1
j_call: TRBJ1-6
v_call: TRBV5-6
cdr3_aa: CASSLPGQAIYNSPLHF
cdr3_nt: TGTGCCAGCAGCTTGCCGGGACAGGCCATTTATAATTCACCCCTCCACTTT

clone_size: -
d_call: TRBD1
j_call: TRBJ1-2
v_call: TRBV24-1
cdr3_aa: CATSDSDRGNVYGYTF
cdr3_nt: TGTGCCACCAGTGATTCGGACAGGGGGAATGTCTATGGCTACACCTTC

clone_size: -
d_call: TRBD1
j_call: TRBJ1-6
v_call: TRBV27
cdr3_aa: CASSLYTPGQGNSPLHF
cdr3_nt: TGTGCCAGCAGTTTATACACTCCGGGACAGGGAAATTCACCCCTCCACTTT

clone_size: -
d_call: -
j_call: TRBJ1-6
v_call: TRBV5-1
cdr3_aa: CASRAALSNSPLHF
cdr3_nt: TGCGCCAGCAGAGCGGCTCTGTCCAACTCACCCCTCCACTTT

clone_size: -
d_call: TRBD1
j_call: TRBJ1-1
v_call: TRBV5-5
cdr3_aa: CASSPFGTVGTEAFF
cdr3_nt: TGTGCCAGCAGCCCCTTCGGGACAGTAGGCACTGAAGCTTTCTTT

clone_size: -
d_call: TRBD1
j_call: TRBJ1-5
v_call: TRBV5-5
cdr3_aa: CASSLTGDPSAQHF
cdr3_nt: TGTGCCAGCAGCTTAACAGGGGATCCCTCAGCCCAGCATTTT

clone_size: -
d_call: -
j_call: TRBJ1-3
v_call: TRBV6-5
cdr3_aa: CASIEGITGNTIYF
cdr3_nt: TGTGCCAGCATCGAGGGAATCACTGGAAACACCATATATTTT

clone_size: -
d_call: -
j_call: TRBJ2-6
v_call: TRBV6-5
cdr3_aa: CASMQGSAGANVLTF
cdr3_nt: TGTGCCAGCATGCAGGGGTCGGCTGGGGCCAACGTCCTGACTTTC

clone_size: -
d_call: -
j_call: TRBJ2-1
v_call: TRBV5-6
cdr3_aa: CASRTQGSEQFF
cdr3_nt: TGTGCCAGCAGAACACAGGGTAGTGAGCAGTTCTTC

clone_size: -
d_call: TRBD1
j_call: TRBJ2-5
v_call: TRBV15
cdr3_aa: CATSRKGAETQYF
cdr3_nt: TGTGCCACCAGCCGTAAGGGGGCCGAGACCCAGTACTTC

clone_size: -
d_call: TRBD1
j_call: TRBJ1-3
v_call: TRBV11-3
cdr3_aa: CASSAGQGRGNTIYF
cdr3_nt: TGTGCCAGCAGCGCTGGACAGGGACGAGGAAACACCATATATTTT

clone_size: -
d_call: -
j_call: TRBJ1-1
v_call: TRBV18
cdr3_aa: CASSPRRNTEAFF
cdr3_nt: TGTGCCAGCTCACCTAGGAGAAACACTGAAGCTTTCTTT

clone_size: -
d_call: TRBD1
j_call: TRBJ2-1
v_call: TRBV19
cdr3_aa: CASRTDRVGNEQFF
cdr3_nt: TGTGCCAGTAGAACCGACAGGGTGGGTAATGAGCAGTTCTTC

clone_size: -
d_call: -
j_call: TRBJ1-1
v_call: TRBV18
cdr3_aa: CASSQYNTEAFF
cdr3_nt: TGTGCCAGCTCGCAGTATAACACTGAAGCTTTCTTT

clone_size: -
d_call: -
j_call: TRBJ2-1
v_call: TRBV15
cdr3_aa: CATGGSSYNEQFF
cdr3_nt: TGTGCCACCGGGGGGAGCTCCTACAATGAGCAGTTCTTC

clone_size: -
d_call: TRBD2
j_call: TRBJ2-3
v_call: TRBV11-2
cdr3_aa: CASSSGLGALYTQYF
cdr3_nt: TGTGCCAGCAGCTCCGGACTAGGGGCACTCTATACGCAGTATTTT

clone_size: -
d_call: -
j_call: TRBJ1-5
v_call: TRBV27
cdr3_aa: CASSSTDSNQPQHF
cdr3_nt: TGTGCCAGCAGTTCGACAGATAGCAATCAGCCCCAGCATTTT

clone_size: -
d_call: TRBD1
j_call: TRBJ1-2
v_call: TRBV7-2
cdr3_aa: CASSSLDRVNYGYTF
cdr3_nt: TGTGCCAGCAGCTCACTAGACAGGGTAAACTATGGCTACACCTTC

clone_size: -
d_call: TRBD1
j_call: TRBJ2-7
v_call: TRBV7-9
cdr3_aa: CASSLAGTGGLHEQYF
cdr3_nt: TGTGCCAGCAGCTTAGCAGGGACAGGGGGCCTGCACGAGCAGTACTTC

clone_size: -
d_call: -
j_call: TRBJ1-5
v_call: TRBV2
cdr3_aa: CASNLQKQNQPQHF
cdr3_nt: TGTGCCAGCAATTTACAGAAACAAAATCAGCCCCAGCATTTT

clone_size: -
d_call: TRBD2
j_call: TRBJ2-7
v_call: TRBV7-8
cdr3_aa: CASSDGGGYEQYF
cdr3_nt: TGTGCCAGCAGCGATGGGGGGGGGTACGAGCAGTACTTC

clone_size: many
d_call: TRBD1
j_call: TRBJ1-2
v_call: TRBV9
cdr3_aa: CASSVAGGGYTF
cdr3_nt: TGTGCCAGCAGCGTAGCAGGGGGTGGCTACACCTTC

clone_size: once
d_call: -
j_call: TRBJ1-2
v_call: TRBV28
cdr3_aa: CASSAGYGYTF
cdr3_nt: TGTGCCAGCAGTGCAGGCTATGGCTACACCTTC

clone_size: -
d_call: -
j_call: TRBJ1-2
v_call: TRBV24-1
cdr3_aa: CATSDPYYGYTF
cdr3_nt: TGTGCCACCAGTGATCCCTACTATGGCTACACCTTC

clone_size: -
d_call: -
j_call: TRBJ1-1
v_call: TRBV29-1
cdr3_aa: CSTRVGRETEAFF
cdr3_nt: TGCAGCACCCGGGTGGGTAGGGAGACTGAAGCTTTCTTT

clone_size: -
d_call: -
j_call: TRBJ2-3
v_call: TRBV5-4
cdr3_aa: CASSSSGVRSTDTQYF
cdr3_nt: TGTGCCAGCAGCTCCTCAGGGGTGAGAAGCACAGATACGCAGTATTTT

clone_size: few
d_call: -
j_call: TRBJ1-5
v_call: TRBV28
cdr3_aa: CASSHSQGRGNQPQHF
cdr3_nt: TGTGCCAGCAGCCACTCACAGGGTAGGGGCAATCAGCCCCAGCATTTT

clone_size: -
d_call: TRBD2
j_call: TRBJ2-7
v_call: TRBV28
cdr3_aa: CASTPGGGPGEQYF
cdr3_nt: TGTGCCAGCACCCCGGGGGGAGGGCCTGGCGAGCAGTACTTC

clone_size: -
d_call: -
j_call: TRBJ1-5
v_call: TRBV6-2/TRBV6-3
cdr3_aa: CASSPGHPGPQHF
cdr3_nt: TGTGCCAGCAGTCCGGGACACCCTGGGCCCCAGCATTTT

clone_size: -
d_call: TRBD2
j_call: TRBJ2-1
v_call: TRBV9
cdr3_aa: CASSVGLAGMRSYNEQFF
cdr3_nt: TGTGCCAGCAGCGTCGGACTAGCGGGAATGAGGTCCTACAATGAGCAGTTCTTC